The rows below give T cell receptor beta chains drawn from one sample of a study of blood T cell repertoires in COVID-19. TCRdb keeps only in-frame clones here, not all; method: immunoSEQ multiplex PCR. This table has more than 250,000 clones, over 70% appearing once. What was sequenced was peripheral blood. The receptors derive from a woman between 50 and 59 years old with acute or convalescent COVID-19. Each CDR3 is given with its conserved first and last residue. A D gene is named only where the DNA matches it firmly. Not all rows give a size; the values are once, few, many and, for expanded clones, a class.

clone size: -
V gene: TRBV7-9
D gene: TRBD1
J gene: TRBJ1-6
CDR3 length: 19
CDR3 protein: CASSLFTGTGGEEDSPLHF
CDR3 DNA: TGTGCCAGCAGCCTATTTACCGGGACAGGGGGCGAAGAGGATTCACCCCTCCACTTT

clone size: -
V gene: TRBV6-4
D gene: TRBD2
J gene: TRBJ2-2
CDR3 length: 14
CDR3 protein: CASRREWDTGELFF
CDR3 DNA: TGTGCCAGCAGGCGGGAGTGGGACACCGGGGAGCTGTTTTTT

clone size: -
V gene: TRBV12-5
D gene: TRBD1
J gene: TRBJ1-2
CDR3 length: 22
CDR3 protein: CASGLVYLQGQQTTTNYYGYTF
CDR3 DNA: TGTGCTAGTGGTTTGGTTTACCTACAGGGGCAACAAACTACCACAAACTATTATGGCTACACCTTC

clone size: -
V gene: TRBV5-1
D gene: -
J gene: TRBJ2-2
CDR3 length: 14
CDR3 protein: CASSVQGNTGELFF
CDR3 DNA: TGCGCCAGCAGCGTCCAGGGAAACACCGGGGAGCTGTTTTTT

clone size: -
V gene: TRBV5-1
D gene: TRBD2
J gene: TRBJ2-1
CDR3 length: 16
CDR3 protein: CASSLAPGLAGVEQFF
CDR3 DNA: TGCGCCAGCAGCTTGGCCCCGGGACTAGCGGGGGTTGAGCAGTTCTTC

clone size: -
V gene: TRBV5-1
D gene: TRBD1
J gene: TRBJ1-1
CDR3 length: 16
CDR3 protein: CASSLGDRGLGTEAFF
CDR3 DNA: TGCGCCAGCAGCTTGGGAGACAGGGGGCTTGGGACTGAAGCTTTCTTT

clone size: -
V gene: TRBV7-2
D gene: TRBD1
J gene: TRBJ1-1
CDR3 length: 13
CDR3 protein: CASSSQGGTEAFF
CDR3 DNA: TGTGCCAGCAGCTCACAGGGGGGCACTGAAGCTTTCTTT

clone size: -
V gene: TRBV5-5
D gene: -
J gene: TRBJ2-3
CDR3 length: 14
CDR3 protein: CASSWVDGADTQYF
CDR3 DNA: TGTGCCAGCAGCTGGGTGGACGGGGCAGATACGCAGTATTTT

clone size: once
V gene: TRBV19
D gene: TRBD1
J gene: TRBJ1-2
CDR3 length: 14
CDR3 protein: CASSRQGQGYGYTF
CDR3 DNA: TGTGCCAGTAGTAGACAAGGACAGGGCTATGGCTACACCTTC

clone size: -
V gene: TRBV19
D gene: TRBD2
J gene: TRBJ2-3
CDR3 length: 15
CDR3 protein: CASSRTSGEGDTQYF
CDR3 DNA: TGTGCCAGTAGCCGGACTAGTGGGGAGGGAGATACGCAGTATTTT

clone size: -
V gene: TRBV11-2
D gene: -
J gene: TRBJ1-2
CDR3 length: 14
CDR3 protein: CASSLNFAGAGYTF
CDR3 DNA: TGTGCCAGCAGCTTAAATTTTGCAGGGGCTGGCTACACCTTC

clone size: -
V gene: TRBV6-6
D gene: -
J gene: TRBJ2-7
CDR3 length: 12
CDR3 protein: CASGDPTYEQYF
CDR3 DNA: TGTGCCAGCGGAGACCCCACCTACGAGCAGTACTTC

clone size: -
V gene: TRBV21-1
D gene: -
J gene: TRBJ1-1
CDR3 length: 14
CDR3 protein: CASSNGTGKTEAFF
CDR3 DNA: TGTGCCAGCAGCAATGGGACAGGGAAAACTGAAGCTTTCTTT

clone size: once
V gene: TRBV7-9
D gene: TRBD1
J gene: TRBJ1-4
CDR3 length: 14
CDR3 protein: CASSPQGRGEKLFF
CDR3 DNA: TGTGCCAGCAGCCCACAGGGGCGGGGTGAAAAACTGTTTTTT

clone size: -
V gene: TRBV4-2
D gene: -
J gene: TRBJ2-2
CDR3 length: 15
CDR3 protein: CASSAIGTTTGELFF
CDR3 DNA: TGTGCCAGCAGCGCGATCGGGACAACCACCGGGGAGCTGTTTTTT

clone size: once
V gene: TRBV29-1
D gene: TRBD1
J gene: TRBJ1-6
CDR3 length: 13
CDR3 protein: CSVEEDRASPLHF
CDR3 DNA: TGCAGCGTTGAGGAGGACAGGGCTTCACCCCTCCACTTT

clone size: -
V gene: TRBV5-4
D gene: -
J gene: TRBJ1-1
CDR3 length: 13
CDR3 protein: CASSLRGWTEAFF
CDR3 DNA: TGTGCCAGCAGCTTGAGGGGGTGGACTGAAGCTTTCTTT

clone size: -
V gene: TRBV3-1/TRBV3-2
D gene: TRBD1
J gene: TRBJ1-6
CDR3 length: 16
CDR3 protein: CASSRTTGGRNSPLHF
CDR3 DNA: TGTGCCAGCAGCCGGACTACAGGGGGTAGGAATTCACCCCTCCACTTT

clone size: once
V gene: TRBV5-1
D gene: -
J gene: TRBJ1-5
CDR3 length: 15
CDR3 protein: CASSLGFYSNQPQHF
CDR3 DNA: TGCGCCAGCAGCTTGGGGTTCTATAGCAATCAGCCCCAGCATTTT

clone size: -
V gene: TRBV7-9
D gene: -
J gene: TRBJ1-4
CDR3 length: 15
CDR3 protein: CASSLDLQTSGKLFF
CDR3 DNA: TGTGCCAGCAGCTTAGATTTACAAACCTCGGGAAAACTGTTTTTT

clone size: -
V gene: TRBV25-1
D gene: -
J gene: TRBJ2-1
CDR3 length: 15
CDR3 protein: CASTQDKSSYNEQFF
CDR3 DNA: TGTGCCAGCACCCAAGACAAAAGCTCCTACAATGAGCAGTTCTTC

clone size: -
V gene: TRBV9
D gene: -
J gene: TRBJ1-4
CDR3 length: 15
CDR3 protein: CASSRAGATNEKLFF
CDR3 DNA: TGTGCCAGCAGCCGGGCAGGGGCCACTAATGAAAAACTGTTTTTT

clone size: -
V gene: TRBV3-1/TRBV3-2
D gene: TRBD1
J gene: TRBJ1-6
CDR3 length: 15
CDR3 protein: CASSSKHRGKTPLHF
CDR3 DNA: TGTGCCAGCAGCTCCAAGCACAGGGGGAAAACACCCCTCCACTTT

clone size: -
V gene: TRBV3-1/TRBV3-2
D gene: TRBD1
J gene: TRBJ1-2
CDR3 length: 15
CDR3 protein: CASSQGGTDGYGYTF
CDR3 DNA: TGTGCCAGCAGCCAAGGGGGGACAGACGGCTATGGCTACACCTTC

clone size: many
V gene: TRBV18
D gene: TRBD2
J gene: TRBJ2-2
CDR3 length: 18
CDR3 protein: CASSPQISSGTGTGELFF
CDR3 DNA: TGTGCCAGCTCACCACAAATCTCGAGCGGGACCGGAACCGGGGAGCTGTTTTTT

clone size: -
V gene: TRBV6-4
D gene: TRBD2
J gene: TRBJ2-3
CDR3 length: 16
CDR3 protein: CASSDGLAGPLDTQYF
CDR3 DNA: TGTGCCAGCAGTGACGGACTAGCGGGGCCCCTAGATACGCAGTATTTT

clone size: once
V gene: TRBV7-2
D gene: -
J gene: TRBJ2-6
CDR3 length: 18
CDR3 protein: CASSLVPGAHSGANVLTF
CDR3 DNA: TGTGCCAGCAGCTTAGTCCCAGGGGCCCACTCTGGGGCCAACGTCCTGACTTTC

clone size: -
V gene: TRBV12-5
D gene: TRBD2
J gene: TRBJ2-1
CDR3 length: 14
CDR3 protein: CASGLGTSSNEQFF
CDR3 DNA: TGTGCTAGTGGTTTGGGGACTAGCAGCAATGAGCAGTTCTTC

clone size: -
V gene: TRBV5-1
D gene: TRBD1
J gene: TRBJ1-4
CDR3 length: 15
CDR3 protein: CASSLTGGLDEKLFF
CDR3 DNA: TGCGCCAGCAGCTTAACAGGGGGTTTAGATGAAAAACTGTTTTTT

clone size: few
V gene: TRBV7-9
D gene: TRBD2
J gene: TRBJ2-5
CDR3 length: 16
CDR3 protein: CASSLRTSGGRETQYF
CDR3 DNA: TGTGCCAGCAGCTTAAGGACTAGCGGGGGGAGGGAGACCCAGTACTTC

clone size: -
V gene: TRBV4-2
D gene: -
J gene: TRBJ2-3
CDR3 length: 14
CDR3 protein: CASSLGGRTDTQYF
CDR3 DNA: TGTGCCAGCAGCCTAGGGGGAAGGACAGATACGCAGTATTTT

clone size: -
V gene: TRBV27
D gene: TRBD1
J gene: TRBJ2-7
CDR3 length: 15
CDR3 protein: CASSYRTGGFYEQYF
CDR3 DNA: TGTGCCAGCAGTTATCGGACAGGGGGTTTCTACGAGCAGTACTTC

clone size: -
V gene: TRBV30
D gene: TRBD1
J gene: TRBJ1-3
CDR3 length: 15
CDR3 protein: CAWSAGTGTGNTIYF
CDR3 DNA: TGTGCCTGGAGTGCCGGGACAGGGACTGGAAACACCATATATTTT

clone size: -
V gene: TRBV5-1
D gene: -
J gene: TRBJ1-2
CDR3 length: 13
CDR3 protein: CASSRAVEAGYTF
CDR3 DNA: TGCGCCAGCAGTCGGGCGGTGGAGGCTGGCTACACCTTC

clone size: -
V gene: TRBV19
D gene: -
J gene: TRBJ2-7
CDR3 length: 15
CDR3 protein: CASSIQVRMGYEQYF
CDR3 DNA: TGTGCCAGTAGTATACAGGTCCGCATGGGCTACGAGCAGTACTTC

clone size: -
V gene: TRBV4-2
D gene: -
J gene: TRBJ2-6
CDR3 length: 17
CDR3 protein: CASSQEGGNSGANVLTF
CDR3 DNA: TGTGCCAGCAGCCAAGAGGGGGGAAACTCTGGGGCCAACGTCCTGACTTTC

clone size: -
V gene: TRBV5-4
D gene: -
J gene: TRBJ2-2
CDR3 length: 15
CDR3 protein: CASSLGRGDTGELFF
CDR3 DNA: TGTGCCAGCAGCTTGGGACGGGGAGACACCGGGGAGCTGTTTTTT

clone size: few
V gene: TRBV4-2
D gene: TRBD1
J gene: TRBJ1-1
CDR3 length: 14
CDR3 protein: CASSHETGVTEAFF
CDR3 DNA: TGTGCCAGCAGCCACGAGACAGGGGTCACTGAAGCTTTCTTT

clone size: few
V gene: TRBV12-3/TRBV12-4
D gene: TRBD1
J gene: TRBJ2-2
CDR3 length: 13
CDR3 protein: CASSLDRQGVLFF
CDR3 DNA: TGTGCCAGCAGCCTGGACAGACAGGGGGTCCTGTTTTTT

clone size: -
V gene: TRBV29-1
D gene: TRBD1
J gene: TRBJ2-2
CDR3 length: 17
CDR3 protein: CSVGSPRTGDNTGELFF
CDR3 DNA: TGCAGCGTTGGATCCCCCCGGACAGGGGATAACACCGGGGAGCTGTTTTTT

clone size: -
V gene: TRBV11-2
D gene: TRBD1
J gene: TRBJ1-2
CDR3 length: 15
CDR3 protein: CASSLVGGGDYGYTF
CDR3 DNA: TGTGCCAGCAGCTTAGTCGGAGGGGGCGACTATGGCTACACCTTC

clone size: -
V gene: TRBV5-1
D gene: -
J gene: TRBJ2-3
CDR3 length: 13
CDR3 protein: CASSLAPTDTQYF
CDR3 DNA: TGCGCCAGCAGCTTAGCCCCAACAGATACGCAGTATTTT